This T cell receptor (beta chain) was sequenced in a study of radiotherapy plus CTLA-4 blockade in lung cancer. Focal radiation and CTLA-4 blockade (ipilimumab) were tested in chemo-refractory metastatic non-small-cell lung cancer patients. Profiled with immunoSEQ multiplex PCR; TCRdb holds only in-frame clones, not every one. The table shows tens of thousands of clones, with 65% to 85% occurring only once. This CDR3 spans 16 amino acids. The V end was cut by 3 bases, the J end by 5 bases, with 19 bases between. CDR1 is WNHNN and CDR2 is SYGVQD in the germline V gene (reference sequence). This receptor was obtained from a human donor with non-small cell lung cancer who had stable disease on radiotherapy plus ipilimumab. J is TRBJ1-1 and V is TRBV10-1; tentative D call: TRBD1 (5 bases). Material: peripheral blood, obtained from a patient treated with radiotherapy plus ipilimumab. The DNA for the CDR3 is TGCGCCAGCAGTGACTCCGTATTTGGGGGTGGAACTGAAGCTTTCTTT. Its protein is CASSDSVFGGGTEAFF.